This paragraph covers one T cell receptor (beta chain) sequence. Its antigen is not yet known. No clone much larger than this one lies a single base away; base qualities are absent. Reading the label with the study, this specimen's time point is: baseline before first vaccination. In the paper's terms, the treatment or condition label means: meningococcal conjugate vaccine given as trial control. The vaccinee samples were drawn from two UK trials, COV001 and COV002, one of which was a single-blind randomized controlled phase 2/3 trial testing AZD1222 (ChAdOx1 nCoV-19) in healthy adults. Trial participant PBMC samples were collected at day 0 and day 28 after the second dose for TCRbeta chain sequencing. The CDR3 regions of human TCRbeta chains were analyzed by immunosequencing. As for the authors' bioinformatics: Repertoire TCRs were matched against a reference library of SARS-CoV-2-specific TCRs generated with the MIRA antigen-specificity platform. Breadth was defined as the fraction of unique TCRs that were SARS-CoV-2-associated, and depth was defined as the fraction of total T cells that were SARS-CoV-2-associated. Using the MIRA data, each spike-specific TCR was assigned both to the spike region to which the TCR was reactive and to a CD4 or CD8 class. Log10-transformed breadth and depth values were compared by one-way ANOVA with Sidak's multiple comparisons tests. TCRdb limited this immuneACCESS table to in-frame rearrangements with V and J called. A share of clones is missing; checked studies link under half to unresolved V genes, and the rest is unexplained. The D gene and trimming were derived from the DNA, and the V and J assignments and clone size from that table. The sample includes some 120,000 clones, with around 89% observed a single time. The top ten clones comprise 11% of the sample.

The sample belongs to a study of T cell responses to AZD1222 COVID-19 vaccine (dated by TCRdb to about 2021). Study-level background: A total of approximately 240 trial participants underwent TCR sequencing, of whom roughly 210 had received two doses of AZD1222 and some 26 had received two doses of the MenACWY control vaccine. Trial participants were enrolled by age into subgroups of 18-55, 56-69 and 70-plus years, and around 150, 29 and 61 TCR-sequenced participants, respectively, were included in these subgroups. Broad study findings and their caveats: In the small 56-69-year group, the increase in depth fell short of significance, most likely because of low power. The vaccine-associated CD4 TCRs covered the entire spike protein, and the dominant responses fell in regions 160-218 and 743-854. Conclusions about previously exposed vaccinees are limited, since just five or six AZD1222 recipients were seropositive for SARS-CoV-2 at baseline. Reportedly, almost half of the unique spike-specific TCRs recognized epitopes lying outside the regions that are mutated in the B.1.351 and B.1.1.7 variants. After two AZD1222 doses, spike-specific TCR breadth and depth were significantly higher than at day 0 and than in MenACWY recipients. Because no day 14 peak-response samples were available, repertoires were characterized only after the peak T cell response. Most participants were white British and females outnumbered males, and the authors suggested that clonal diversity may have been underestimated.

The source is an adult in good health. The sequencing used peripheral blood, collected on day 0 of MenACWY control vaccination.

The CDR3 protein: CASSAEGGTGELFF. The DNA sequence is TGTGCCAGCAGTGCCGAGGGCGGAACCGGGGAGCTGTTTTTT. The sequence joins TRBV6-4 to TRBJ2-2; TRBD2 is possibly the D segment (5 matching bases). Its CDR3 holds 14 amino acids, cysteine through phenylalanine. This entry keeps only the CDR3 DNA: 42 bases, framed from base 1. The germline V gene specifies MRHNA as CDR1 and SNTAGT as CDR2. Relative to germline, V is 4 bases shorter and J is 5 bases shorter, with 11 bases between their ends.